This T cell receptor (beta chain) is drawn from a study of blood T cell repertoires in COVID-19. This CDR3 spans 14 amino acids. The trim removed 3 bases at V and 6 bases at J, leaving 5 bases unmatched. Germline CDR1 and CDR2: LNHDA and SQIVND (reference sequence). The assay was immunoSEQ multiplex PCR, and TCRdb's table has in-frame clones only and misses some. Of around 40,000 clones in the sample, 80% were seen once. The receptor's source is an elderly man with active or convalescent COVID-19. The gene calls are TRBV19 and TRBJ1-5; 7 bases align to TRBD1. The sample was peripheral blood. The chain's CDR3 is CASSIQQGGQPQHF. CDR3 coding DNA: TGTGCCAGTAGTATCCAGCAGGGGGGTCAGCCCCAGCATTTT. The full variable domain, in which reference TRBV19 and TRBJ1-5 provide the parts outside the CDR3, is DGGITQSPKYLFRKEGQNVTLSCEQNLNHDAMYWYRQDPGQGLRLIYYSQIVNDFQKGDIAEGYSVSREKKESFPLTVTSAQKNPTAFYLCASSIQQGGQPQHFGDGTRLSIL.